Listed below are T cell receptor beta chains from one sample, sequenced in a study of blood T cell repertoires in COVID-19. TCRdb keeps only in-frame clones here, not all; method: immunoSEQ multiplex PCR. The table records 45,000 to 55,000 clones, around 83% of them present only once. The sequencing sample was made of peripheral blood. These receptors were obtained from a man between 65 and 85 years old with active COVID-19. Both conserved end residues are part of each CDR3. The D gene is left open where the match is weak. Where a row states a size, it is once, few, many or the class of an expanded clone; other rows omit it.

cdr3_length: 16; clone_size: -; d_call: TRBD1; v_call: TRBV25-1; j_call: TRBJ2-2; cdr3_aa: CASSELGQGVTGELFF; cdr3_nt: TGTGCCAGCAGTGAATTAGGTCAGGGGGTCACCGGGGAGCTGTTTTTT
cdr3_length: 17; clone_size: -; d_call: TRBD2; v_call: TRBV4-1; j_call: TRBJ2-3; cdr3_aa: CASSQSFAGGDTDTQYF; cdr3_nt: TGCGCCAGCAGCCAGTCCTTTGCGGGGGGGGACACAGATACGCAGTATTTT
cdr3_length: 16; clone_size: once; d_call: TRBD1; v_call: TRBV25-1; j_call: TRBJ1-1; cdr3_aa: CASSDSPGQKNTEAFF; cdr3_nt: TGTGCCAGCAGTGATTCACCGGGACAGAAGAACACTGAAGCTTTCTTT
cdr3_length: 16; clone_size: -; d_call: -; v_call: TRBV5-1; j_call: TRBJ1-3; cdr3_aa: CASSLRTPQEGNTIYF; cdr3_nt: TGCGCCAGCAGCTTGAGAACACCGCAGGAAGGAAACACCATATATTTT
cdr3_length: 17; clone_size: few; d_call: TRBD1; v_call: TRBV7-2; j_call: TRBJ1-1; cdr3_aa: CASSLVSLREGATEAFF; cdr3_nt: TGTGCCAGCAGCTTAGTGTCCCTCCGGGAGGGGGCGACTGAAGCTTTCTTT
cdr3_length: 15; clone_size: -; d_call: -; v_call: TRBV27; j_call: TRBJ2-6; cdr3_aa: CASTRQAAGANVLTF; cdr3_nt: TGTGCCAGCACGAGACAGGCCGCTGGGGCCAACGTCCTGACTTTC
cdr3_length: 11; clone_size: -; d_call: TRBD1; v_call: TRBV29-1; j_call: TRBJ1-1; cdr3_aa: CSGDRSREAFF; cdr3_nt: TGCAGCGGGGACAGGTCCCGTGAAGCTTTCTTT
cdr3_length: 13; clone_size: once; d_call: -; v_call: TRBV6-5; j_call: TRBJ1-5; cdr3_aa: CASRRGSDQPQHF; cdr3_nt: TGTGCCAGCAGGCGGGGGAGTGATCAGCCCCAGCATTTT
cdr3_length: 14; clone_size: -; d_call: -; v_call: TRBV3-1/TRBV3-2; j_call: TRBJ1-5; cdr3_aa: CASSQDISNQPQHF; cdr3_nt: TGTGCCAGCAGTCAGGACATTAGCAATCAGCCCCAGCATTTT
cdr3_length: 12; clone_size: -; d_call: -; v_call: TRBV12-3/TRBV12-4; j_call: TRBJ1-1; cdr3_aa: CASSLSEQGAFF; cdr3_nt: TGTGCCAGCAGTTTATCCGAACAGGGAGCTTTCTTT
cdr3_length: 15; clone_size: -; d_call: TRBD2; v_call: TRBV7-2; j_call: TRBJ2-7; cdr3_aa: CASSLQAGENYEQYF; cdr3_nt: TGTGCCAGCAGCTTACAAGCGGGGGAAAACTACGAGCAGTACTTC
cdr3_length: 15; clone_size: -; d_call: TRBD2; v_call: TRBV19; j_call: TRBJ2-3; cdr3_aa: CASSDSGGRTDTQYF; cdr3_nt: TGTGCCAGTAGCGATAGCGGGGGCCGCACAGATACGCAGTATTTT
cdr3_length: 15; clone_size: -; d_call: -; v_call: TRBV7-9; j_call: TRBJ1-5; cdr3_aa: CASSRGSSGDQPQHF; cdr3_nt: TGTGCCAGCAGCCGAGGGTCCTCGGGGGATCAGCCCCAGCATTTT
cdr3_length: 18; clone_size: -; d_call: -; v_call: TRBV7-2; j_call: TRBJ2-4; cdr3_aa: CASSLAGGLPTAKNIQYF; cdr3_nt: TGTGCCAGCAGCTTAGCGGGGGGGCTGCCTACCGCCAAAAACATTCAGTACTTC
cdr3_length: 13; clone_size: -; d_call: -; v_call: TRBV18; j_call: TRBJ2-5; cdr3_aa: CASLQDSSETQYF; cdr3_nt: TGTGCCAGCTTACAAGACAGTTCCGAGACCCAGTACTTC
cdr3_length: 17; clone_size: once; d_call: TRBD2; v_call: TRBV27; j_call: TRBJ2-3; cdr3_aa: CASKELAGGLLTDTQYF; cdr3_nt: TGTGCCAGCAAGGAACTAGCGGGGGGGCTGTTAACAGATACGCAGTATTTT
cdr3_length: 15; clone_size: -; d_call: TRBD1; v_call: TRBV11-2; j_call: TRBJ2-1; cdr3_aa: CASSLVDRGNNEQFF; cdr3_nt: TGTGCCAGCAGCTTAGTGGACAGGGGGAACAATGAGCAGTTCTTC
cdr3_length: 15; clone_size: -; d_call: -; v_call: TRBV6-1; j_call: TRBJ2-1; cdr3_aa: CASTNKGGGGNEQFF; cdr3_nt: TGTGCCAGCACCAACAAGGGAGGGGGAGGGAATGAGCAGTTCTTC
cdr3_length: 15; clone_size: -; d_call: -; v_call: TRBV5-5; j_call: TRBJ1-2; cdr3_aa: CASSLIPPGDYGYTF; cdr3_nt: TGTGCCAGCAGCTTGATCCCCCCAGGGGACTATGGCTACACCTTC
cdr3_length: 13; clone_size: -; d_call: -; v_call: TRBV7-2; j_call: TRBJ1-5; cdr3_aa: CASSSDTYQPQHF; cdr3_nt: TGTGCCAGCAGCTCGGACACCTATCAGCCCCAGCATTTT
cdr3_length: 15; clone_size: -; d_call: -; v_call: TRBV11-3; j_call: TRBJ1-4; cdr3_aa: CASSYGVATNEKLFF; cdr3_nt: TGTGCCAGCAGCTACGGGGTTGCAACTAATGAAAAACTGTTTTTT
cdr3_length: 14; clone_size: -; d_call: TRBD1; v_call: TRBV19; j_call: TRBJ2-1; cdr3_aa: CASNRGTGDIEQFF; cdr3_nt: TGTGCCAGTAACCGGGGGACAGGGGACATTGAGCAGTTCTTC
cdr3_length: 18; clone_size: -; d_call: TRBD1; v_call: TRBV7-9; j_call: TRBJ1-6; cdr3_aa: CASRHARVGQGAGSPLHF; cdr3_nt: TGTGCCAGCAGACACGCGAGGGTGGGACAGGGCGCGGGATCACCCCTCCACTTT
cdr3_length: 16; clone_size: -; d_call: -; v_call: TRBV6-2/TRBV6-3; j_call: TRBJ1-2; cdr3_aa: CASSYSPLALRRGYTF; cdr3_nt: TGTGCCAGCAGTTACTCGCCGCTAGCTCTTCGTAGAGGCTACACCTTC